The 28 T cell receptor beta chains presented below share a single source sample, sequenced in a study of beta chain features in type 1 diabetes (dated by TCRdb to 2016 to 2019). Summary of the overall study and its limitations: Type 1 diabetes patients showed a moderate but significant shortening of TCRB CDR3 length in all four CD4+ subsets.

For these TCRs, the target antigens are not known. Libraries were prepared through the immunoSEQ multiplex PCR assay. The entire amount of isolated RNA was reverse transcribed using the High Capacity cDNA Reverse Transcription Kit, so the sequenced TCRB transcripts were expressed ones. In TCRdb, the immuneACCESS table is reduced to in-frame sequences with V and J assigned. These tables do not hold every clone; where another copy was compared, an unresolved V gene accounts for under half, and the others remain unexplained. This sample comprises 640,000 or so clones, around 15% of them detected only once. The ten most abundant clones make up roughly 0.022% of the sample. The sequenced material came from naive CD4+ T cells from blood. The meaning of the sample's cell subset or site label: true naive CD4+ T cells. All receptors come from a young man with type 1 diabetes.

The CDR3 loop is CASSPGGSEEQYF. For the CDR3, the DNA is TGCGCCAGCAGCCCCGGGGGGTCGGAAGAGCAGTACTTC. The chain combines TRBV5-1 with TRBJ2-7, with 7 positions matching TRBD2. V trimming: 4 bases; J trimming: 7 bases; junction bases outside the gene matches: 8. The length of the CDR3 is 13 residues. In germline, CDR1 is SGHRS, CDR2 YFSETQ.

The chain combines TRBV18 with TRBJ2-3; 12 bases map to TRBD1. V gave up 6 bases and J gave up 2 bases; unmatched junction bases: 3. CDR3 length equals 15 residues. CDR1 and CDR2 (germline): KGHSH, LQKENI. Here the CDR3 DNA reads TGTGCCAGCTCGGCGGGACAGGGGGCCACAGATACGCAGTATTTT. It codes for CASSAGQGATDTQYF.

This clone was seen a few times. The rearrangement uses TRBV5-1 and TRBJ2-5; tentative D call: TRBD2 (6 bases). Germline assignment: CDR1 SGHRS and CDR2 YFSETQ. V was trimmed by 3 bases and J by 5 bases, leaving 14 bases between them. The CDR3 totals 14 residues. The CDR3 bases are TGCGCCAGCAGCTCCGCTACAGGAGGGGAGACCCAGTACTTC. It encodes CASSSATGGETQYF.

This rearrangement joins TRBV6-5 to TRBJ2-7, with D unclear. This CDR3 is built from 11 residues. CDR1 and CDR2 (germline): MNHEY, SVGAGI. With 6 bases removed from V and 0 bases from J, the gap between germline ends came to 3 bases. The CDR3 spells CASRHSYEQYF. The CDR3 coding sequence is TGTGCCAGCAGGCACTCCTACGAGCAGTACTTC.

This clone was counted only a few times. The chain joins TRBV30 to TRBJ2-5; D is ambiguous. This CDR3 has 13 residues. V was cut by 2 bases and J by 7 bases, with 14 bases left in between. Per germline, CDR1 GTSNPN and CDR2 SVGIG (reference sequence). The CDR3 loop reads CAWSRQADGTQYF. The CDR3 DNA reads TGTGCCTGGAGTCGGCAGGCTGATGGGACCCAGTACTTC.

This rearrangement joins TRBV4-1 to TRBJ1-1; D call uncertain. V lost 1 base and J 0 bases, leaving 3 bases between the germline ends. This CDR3 spans 13 amino acids. Germline-derived CDR1 and CDR2 are MGHRA and YSYEKL. Here the CDR3 DNA reads TGCGCCAGCAGCCAAGCCGTGAACACTGAAGCTTTCTTT. Translating it yields CASSQAVNTEAFF.

This sequence joins TRBV7-7 and TRBJ2-5; the D gene is possibly TRBD1 (6 bases). This CDR3 comprises 15 residues. Germline V gives CDR1 SSHAT, CDR2 FNYEAQ (reference sequence). With 1 base removed from V and 5 bases from J, the gap between germline ends came to 14 bases. The CDR3, as DNA: TGTGCCAGCAGCTTAGAACGGGACAACTTGGAGACCCAGTACTTC. It encodes CASSLERDNLETQYF.

This clone was observed a handful of times. The chain combines TRBV19 with TRBJ1-2; the match to TRBD1 covers 7 bases. The CDR3 length is 14 residues. The V segment lost 6 bases and the J segment 2 bases; nucleotides outside the gene matches: 6. From germline, CDR1 is LNHDA and CDR2 SQIVND (reference sequence). CDR3 nucleotides: TGTGCCAGTAGCCGGGACAGAGGAAACTATGGCTACACCTTC. Its translation is CASSRDRGNYGYTF. Based on the CDR3 plus reference TRBV19 and TRBJ1-2, the full variable domain is DGGITQSPKYLFRKEGQNVTLSCEQNLNHDAMYWYRQDPGQGLRLIYYSQIVNDFQKGDIAEGYSVSREKKESFPLTVTSAQKNPTAFYLCASSRDRGNYGYTFGSGTRLTVV.

The sample holds a few counts of this clone. The chain is built from TRBV5-6 and TRBJ1-6; D is unresolved. The CDR3 covers 16 residues. Germline CDR1 SGHDT, CDR2 YYEEEE. V dropped 1 base and J dropped 6 bases, with 14 bases sitting between them. CDR3 loop: CASSLRAGILNSPLHF. The CDR3 nucleotides read TGTGCCAGCAGCTTGCGCGCGGGAATTCTTAATTCACCCCTCCACTTT.

The chain uses TRBV2 and TRBJ1-5, with TRBD1 as a possible D gene (5 bases). The CDR3 spans 16 residues. V was clipped by 3 bases and J by 2 bases, with 14 bases between them. The V gene's germline CDR1 is SNHLY and CDR2 FYNNEI. The CDR3 DNA reads TGTGCCAGCAGTGAGAGGACACCGAAGGGCAATCAGCCCCAGCATTTT. It yields the protein CASSERTPKGNQPQHF.

This clone was detected only a few times. This rearrangement joins TRBV2 to TRBJ1-2; no reliable D call. The CDR3 covers 13 residues. V was trimmed by 5 bases and J by 8 bases, leaving 15 bases between them. The germline V gene has CDR1 SNHLY and CDR2 FYNNEI. Written as DNA, the CDR3 is TGTGCCAGCAGTAAGGGTACGCCAAGGGGCTACACCTTC. Amino acids: CASSKGTPRGYTF. Full variable domain (remainder filled in from reference TRBV2 and TRBJ1-2): EPEVTQTPSHQVTQMGQEVILRCVPISNHLYFYWYRQILGQKVEFLVSFYNNEISEKSEIFDDQFSVERPDGSNFTLKIRSTKLEDSAMYFCASSKGTPRGYTFGSGTRLTVV.

The V call is TRBV6-5, the J call TRBJ1-2; D not resolved. CDR3 length equals 14 residues. V was shortened by 6 bases and J by 2 bases, with 13 bases between the two germline ends. Germline V gene sequence: CDR1 MNHEY, CDR2 SVGAGI. In DNA form, the CDR3 reads TGTGCCAGCAGCCGTTCGTCCGGGAACTATGGCTACACCTTC. Its translation: CASSRSSGNYGYTF.

The V call is TRBV13, the J call TRBJ2-2, with D possibly being TRBD1 (5 bases). Trimming cost V 7 bases and J 5 bases, with 20 bases left between them. CDR3 length: 16 residues. The germline V gene has CDR1 PRHDT and CDR2 FYEKMQ (reference sequence). Written as DNA, the CDR3 is TGTGCCAGCACCGGAGAAGGGGTGAGGAAAACCGGGGAGCTGTTTTTT. The encoded protein is CASTGEGVRKTGELFF.

The chain links TRBV30 to TRBJ1-5; D remains unclear. Per the germline V gene, CDR1 is GTSNPN and CDR2 is SVGIG (reference sequence). Between the trimmed V and J ends, which lost 2 bases and 5 bases, there was a span of 10 bases. The CDR3 is made up of 13 amino acids. The chain's CDR3 is CAWSPDADQPQHF. CDR3 sequence (DNA): TGTGCCTGGAGTCCCGACGCCGATCAGCCCCAGCATTTT. Full variable domain (rest looked up from reference TRBV30 and TRBJ1-5): SQTIHQWPATLVQPVGSPLSLECTVEGTSNPNLYWYRQAAGRGLQLLFYSVGIGQISSEVPQNLSASRPQDRQFILSSKKLLLSDSGFYLCAWSPDADQPQHFGDGTRLSIL.

The chain carries TRBV25-1 and TRBJ2-3; D gene ambiguous. V was trimmed by 9 bases and J by 2 bases, leaving 12 bases between them. The CDR3 length is 13 residues. CDR1 and CDR2 from the germline V gene are MGHDK and SYGVNS. The CDR3 DNA sequence: TGTGCCAGTAGGCGAGAGCCCACAGATACGCAGTATTTT. Protein sequence: CASRREPTDTQYF.

This clone was seen only a few times. This chain uses TRBV19 with TRBJ1-4; 8 nucleotides align to TRBD1. V lost 6 bases to trimming and J lost 10 bases; unmatched junction nucleotides: 4. Germline-derived CDR1 and CDR2 are LNHDA and SQIVND (reference sequence). This CDR3 spans 12 amino acids. CDR3 bases: TGTGCCAGTAGGTCCAGGGGGCCAAAACTGTTTTTT. It encodes CASRSRGPKLFF.

This clone has a handful of counts. The V gene is TRBV7-9, the J gene TRBJ2-2, with TRBD2 as a possible D gene (5 bases). Trimming removed 5 bases at V and 4 bases at J, with 8 bases between. CDR1 SEHNR and CDR2 FQNEAQ come from the germline V gene (reference sequence). CDR3 length: 13 amino acids. The CDR3: CASSQGGTGELFF. Here the CDR3 DNA reads TGTGCCAGCAGCCAAGGAGGCACCGGGGAGCTGTTTTTT.

The chain employs TRBV5-1 and TRBJ1-6; D gene ambiguous. The V end lost 0 bases, the J end lost 8 bases, and 3 bases lay between the germline ends. Germline CDR1 is SGHRS and CDR2 is YFSETQ. The CDR3 consists of 12 residues. Written as DNA, the CDR3 is TGCGCCAGCAGCTTGGCTGATTCACCCCTCCACTTT. Translated, it gives CASSLADSPLHF. The full variable domain, rest sourced from reference TRBV5-1 and TRBJ1-6, is KAGVTQTPRYLIKTRGQQVTLSCSPISGHRSVSWYQQTPGQGLQFLFEYFSETQRNKGNFPGRFSGRQFSNSRSEMNVSTLELGDSALYLCASSLADSPLHFGNGTRLTVT.

A few counts support this clone. The rearrangement uses TRBV5-1 and TRBJ2-7; D remains unclear. The V end lost 5 bases, the J end lost 3 bases, and 15 bases lay between the germline ends. There are 14 residues in the CDR3. Germline loops: CDR1 SGHRS, CDR2 YFSETQ. This chain's CDR3 is CASSSDRIYYEQYF. In DNA, the CDR3 is TGCGCCAGCAGTTCTGACCGGATCTACTACGAGCAGTACTTC.

The CDR3 DNA sequence: TGTGCCAGCAGTGGCCAGACTCGCCAAGAGACCCAGTACTTC. This codes for CASSGQTRQETQYF. This chain uses TRBV25-1 with TRBJ2-5; D gene uncertain. This CDR3 contains 14 residues. Germline loops: CDR1 MGHDK, CDR2 SYGVNS. Trimming removed 4 bases from V and 1 base from J, with 10 bases in between.

A few counts support this clone. The chain uses TRBV9 and TRBJ2-3, with a tentative D call TRBD1 (6 bases). Trimming removed 4 bases from V and 4 bases from J, with 19 bases in between. Germline CDR1 and CDR2: SGDLS and YYNGEE. The CDR3 contains 16 residues. The CDR3 DNA sequence: TGTGCCAGCAGCTCGACGACAGGATCCTGGTCAGATACGCAGTATTTT. It yields the protein CASSSTTGSWSDTQYF.

V is TRBV5-4 and J is TRBJ2-4; a possible D gene is TRBD1 (5 bases). Trimming removed 0 bases from V and 2 bases from J, with 6 bases in between. This CDR3 spans 14 amino acids. The V gene's germline CDR1 is SGHNT and CDR2 YYREEE (reference sequence). CDR3 bases: TGTGCCAGCAGCTTGGCAGGGACCAAAAACATTCAGTACTTC. Translated: CASSLAGTKNIQYF.

The chain recombines TRBV30 with TRBJ1-4; TRBD1 aligns across 11 bases. Germline CDR1 and CDR2: GTSNPN and SVGIG (reference sequence). V lost 2 bases, J lost 8 bases, and 7 bases stayed unmatched. CDR3 size: 15 residues. This CDR3 reads CAWSPGTGGHEKLFF. CDR3 DNA sequence: TGTGCCTGGAGTCCTGGGACAGGGGGACACGAAAAACTGTTTTTT.

This clone was recorded a few times. The DNA for the CDR3 is TGTGCCAGCAGCGCCCGGAGACAGGGGGCGAATGAGCAGTTCTTC. Protein: CASSARRQGANEQFF. The chain carries TRBV7-9 and TRBJ2-1; 10 nucleotides agree with TRBD1. This CDR3 is 15 amino acids long. The ends lost 5 bases at V and 7 bases at J; junction bases unmatched: 8. The germline V gene encodes CDR1 SEHNR and CDR2 FQNEAQ (reference sequence). The full variable domain, with the rest looked up from reference TRBV7-9 and TRBJ2-1, is DTGVSQNPRHKITKRGQNVTFRCDPISEHNRLYWYRQTLGQGPEFLTYFQNEAQLEKSRLLSDRFSAERPKGSFSTLEIQRTEQGDSAMYLCASSARRQGANEQFFGPGTRLTVL.

This clone has just a few counts. Additional DNA sequences in this sample encode the identical CDR3. The CDR3 is CAWGDYGYTF. The CDR3 DNA sequence: TGTGCCTGGGGAGACTATGGCTACACCTTC. This rearrangement joins TRBV30 to TRBJ1-2; no clear D gene. Trimming removed 5 bases from V and 3 bases from J, with 4 bases in between. The CDR3 runs 10 residues. Germline V gene sequence: CDR1 GTSNPN, CDR2 SVGIG (reference sequence).

The rearrangement joins TRBV7-2 to TRBJ2-1; a possible D gene is TRBD1 (6 bases). The CDR3 covers 13 residues. V was shortened by 4 bases and J by 10 bases, with 14 bases between the two germline ends. Germline V gene data show CDR1 as SGHTA and CDR2 as FQGNSA. The CDR3 region is CASSSITGTEQFF. The CDR3 DNA reads as TGTGCCAGCAGCTCAATAACCGGGACAGAGCAGTTCTTC.

The chain carries TRBV10-2 and TRBJ2-5; 9 nucleotides line up with TRBD1. The CDR3 runs 14 residues. After removal of 6 bases from V and 1 base from J, the junction contained 3 bases not matched to a gene. The V gene's germline CDR1 is WSHSY and CDR2 SAAADI. Here the CDR3 reads CASRGQGFQETQYF. CDR3 coding DNA: TGCGCCAGCAGGGGACAGGGATTCCAAGAGACCCAGTACTTC.

This clone was observed a handful of times. The chain couples TRBV7-9 to TRBJ2-7; 8 nucleotides line up with TRBD1. The trim removed 9 bases at V and 2 bases at J, leaving 12 bases unmatched. Germline V gives CDR1 SEHNR, CDR2 FQNEAQ (reference sequence). The CDR3 spans 15 residues. The CDR3 sequence is CASEKPGQATYEQYF. CDR3 coding DNA: TGTGCCAGTGAGAAACCGGGACAGGCCACCTACGAGCAGTACTTC.